This T cell receptor (beta chain) is from a study of persistence of HIV-infected CD4 T cells. On the study more broadly: Donors were ART-treated; their CMV- and Gag-responding CD4+ T cells were isolated.

Cells were stimulated with CMV-infected fibroblast lysates at roughly 10 ug/mL. Memory cells lacking CD40L and CD69 with high CD45RO were sorted. Undetectable plasma HIV-1 RNA below 50 copies/mL lasted at least 4 years. This was the immunoSEQ version 4 assay in survey mode. Data came from immunoSEQ multiplex PCR; TCRdb stores just in-frame clones and leaves some out. This table has tens of thousands of clones, more than 75% appearing once. Worth noting for this clone: The antigen remains unidentified.

Germline lookup yields CDR1 LGHDT and CDR2 YNNKEL (reference sequence). The V gene lost 0 bases and the J gene lost 2 bases, with 9 bases spanning the gap. The CDR3 spans 15 residues. This receptor was identified in an adult woman with HIV who was CMV-seropositive. The source was CD4+ T cells sorted from PBMCs after roughly 18-hour stimulation, collected from a patient who received antiretroviral therapy. The chain recombines TRBV3-1 (or the pseudogene TRBV3-2) with TRBJ2-3; D is uncertain. CDR3 loop: CASSQDTQITDTQYF. The CDR3 DNA is TGTGCCAGCAGCCAAGATACGCAAATCACAGATACGCAGTATTTT.